This T cell receptor beta chain was found in a study of blood T cell repertoires in COVID-19. Study-wide context: Researchers got acute and convalescent COVID-19 samples from the United States, Italy and Spain. From T cells, B-cell-depleted T cells, or PBMCs came the material, which was cDNA or gDNA.

Cohort 3 recovery required two negative PCRs, clearance, or symptom resolution. Sequenced by immunoSEQ multiplex PCR; TCRdb stores in-frame clones only, minus some. The sample consists of some 160,000 clones, about 80% of them appearing once. This CDR3 comprises 12 residues. V lost 10 bases, J lost 1 base, and 4 bases stayed unmatched. Germline-derived CDR1 and CDR2 are LNHDA and SQIVND (reference sequence). This receptor was obtained from a woman in her sixties or seventies who had recovered from COVID-19. The sequencing sample was made of PBMCs or T cells enriched from blood (not recorded which). This chain joins TRBV19 and TRBJ2-7, with TRBD1 identical over 7 bases. The DNA of the CDR3 is TGTGCCACCTCGGACAGGTCCTACGAGCAGTACTTC. Its translation is CATSDRSYEQYF.